This is a list of T cell receptor beta chains from one sample in a study of beta chain features in type 1 diabetes. The table came from immunoSEQ multiplex PCR; TCRdb's copy has only in-frame clones and leaves some out. Found here are under 400,000 clones, about 14% of them singletons; the top ten hold about 6.7%. Sequenced material: central memory CD4+ T cells from blood. These receptors all come from a young man in good health. Each CDR3 is given without its conserved first and last residue. D genes are given only for firm matches.

. TRBV7-2 ASSPRQRANYGYT
. TRBV4-1 ASSHSIGRANYGYT
TRBD1 TRBV25-1 ASSGTGDGQPQH
. TRBV4-3 ASSQEGLSGNTIY
TRBD1 TRBV4-3 ASSLTTGTGVNQPQH
TRBD1 TRBV5-1 ASTSGQGNEKLF
. TRBV7-2 ASSLAGLTNEKLF
. TRBV7-2 ASSQGSGNEQF
TRBD1 TRBV6-5 ASSLRQGADEQY
. TRBV11-3 ASSTAVQETQY
TRBD2 TRBV5-5 ASSQGKPSGSGADTQY
TRBD1 TRBV5-1 ASRSTGVSRQETQY
TRBD1 TRBV18 ASSPPGQGAGNQPQH
. TRBV7-8 ASSLGLLEETQY
. TRBV7-8 ASSKKGGHGELF
TRBD2 TRBV11-2 ASSVSGESTDTQY
. TRBV27 ASSLSKASDTQY
. TRBV19 ASSKSIGFQETQY
. TRBV5-1 ASSLYVGGGTQY
. TRBV2 ASSDGNEEQPQH
. TRBV2 ASKGGTGAYNEQF
. TRBV11-3 ASSSTPFYTDTQY
. TRBV7-2 ASSSFSRGGGYT
. TRBV4-1 ASSQEQGAEQY
. TRBV10-2 ASSWTLTSSRDNEQF
. TRBV6-5 ASSDTYRNTEAF
TRBD1 TRBV19 ASRPGQQNTEAF
. TRBV6-6 ASSLAFSDNQPQH
. TRBV6-1 ASSQPESFYEQY
. TRBV5-1 ASSSGRNTEAF
TRBD2 TRBV10-3 AISEGPSGSYEQY
. TRBV7-9 ASSRHVYEQY
. TRBV11-3 ASSLGTASTDTQY
. TRBV5-1 ASSPGGAQGNEQF
. TRBV2 ASSVQRNYGYT
TRBD1 TRBV5-1 ASSINRGRSNTEAF
. TRBV30 AWAGSSYNEQF
. TRBV4-1 ASSQEKGRGYNEQF
TRBD2 TRBV5-4 ASRSEVAGGNTDTQY
TRBD1 TRBV5-1 ASRTGQSNSPLH